These 29 T cell receptor beta chains were all obtained from the same sample, sequenced in a study of CD8+ T cells in alopecia areata. The treatment here: oral pan-JAK inhibitor, 5-10 mg twice daily. Sequencing templates came from extracted RNA that was reverse transcribed into cDNA. The repertoire was sequenced with immunoSEQ multiplex PCR; TCRdb's copy has only in-frame clones and lacks some. Among some 220,000 clones listed, about three fifths were seen once. The source material was CD4+ T cells sorted from blood, sampled at week 4, from a patient treated with tofacitinib. Every receptor here comes from a human donor with alopecia areata.

The chain has TRBV5-1 and TRBJ2-7; D is unclear. V was clipped by 4 bases and J by 0 bases, with 8 bases between them. Germline V CDR1 and CDR2: SGHRS, YFSETQ. The CDR3 is 13 residues long. The CDR3 DNA is TGCGCCAGCAGCGAGGTAAACTCCTACGAGCAGTACTTC. Its protein product is CASSEVNSYEQYF.

This chain joins TRBV9 and TRBJ1-3; the D is unclear. With 1 base removed from V and 4 bases from J, the gap between germline ends came to 6 bases. This CDR3 has 13 amino acids. Germline lookup yields CDR1 SGDLS and CDR2 YYNGEE. CDR3 region: CASSVKVGNTIYF. DNA for the CDR3: TGTGCCAGCAGCGTAAAGGTGGGAAACACCATATATTTT.

The chain uses TRBV30 and TRBJ1-2, with 9 positions matching TRBD1. After removal of 2 bases from V and 7 bases from J, the junction contained 11 bases not matched to a gene. Germline assignment: CDR1 GTSNPN and CDR2 SVGIG (reference sequence). There are 15 residues in the CDR3. The CDR3 spells CAWSPRTGGRGGYTF. The DNA of the CDR3 is TGTGCCTGGAGTCCCCGAACAGGGGGCCGGGGTGGCTACACCTTC.

The rearrangement uses TRBV10-1 and TRBJ1-1; TRBD1 is a possible D gene (5 bases). The CDR3 totals 15 residues. Germline values: CDR1 WNHNN, CDR2 SYGVQD (reference sequence). The V gene lost 4 bases and the J gene lost 11 bases, with 23 bases spanning the gap. The CDR3 loop is CASSASTDRTDVAFF. The CDR3 DNA reads TGCGCCAGCAGTGCCTCGACTGACAGAACTGATGTGGCTTTCTTT.

This chain links TRBV4-3 with TRBJ2-7; D is unclear. The CDR3 contains 20 residues. CDR1 is LGHNA and CDR2 is YSLEER in the germline V gene. Trimming removed 4 bases at V and 0 bases at J, with 28 bases between. CDR3 in amino acids: CASSPTHVSVGPLSSYEQYF. In DNA form, the CDR3 reads TGCGCCAGCAGCCCGACACACGTATCCGTTGGGCCACTGAGCTCCTACGAGCAGTACTTC.

This clone was detected only a few times. The CDR3 reads CAISRSSGANVLTF. DNA of the CDR3: TGTGCCATCAGCAGGTCCTCTGGGGCCAACGTCCTGACTTTC. The chain employs TRBV10-3 and TRBJ2-6; D is uncertain. Trimming removed 6 bases at V and 0 bases at J, with 6 bases between. Germline CDR1 reads ENHRY; CDR2 reads SYGVKD. The CDR3 sequence is 14 residues long.

This clone was seen more than once but under ten times. The chain combines TRBV7-8 with TRBJ1-6, with D tentatively TRBD1 (6 bases). The V and J ends lost 4 bases and 8 bases respectively, with 12 bases between them. This CDR3 has 14 residues. Per germline, CDR1 SGHVS and CDR2 FQNEAQ. This chain's CDR3 is CASSSGQSDSPLHF. The CDR3 DNA reads as TGTGCCAGCAGCTCAGGACAGTCCGATTCACCCCTCCACTTT.

In its sample, this clone was seen a few times. The rearrangement joins TRBV9 to TRBJ1-2, with 7 bases aligning to TRBD1. The CDR3 length is 16 residues. V lost 0 bases to trimming and J lost 2 bases; unmatched junction nucleotides: 7. The germline gives CDR1 SGDLS, CDR2 YYNGEE. The CDR3 is CASSVDFQTGNYGYTF. The CDR3 region has the DNA TGTGCCAGCAGCGTAGATTTCCAGACAGGGAACTATGGCTACACCTTC.

The gene calls are TRBV30 and TRBJ2-7; D gene ambiguous. This CDR3 has 14 amino acids. The V and J ends lost 0 bases and 2 bases respectively, with 11 bases between them. In germline, CDR1 is GTSNPN, CDR2 SVGIG (reference sequence). CDR3 nucleotide sequence: TGTGCCTGGAGTGTACGGCCCACCGCCTACGAGCAGTACTTC. This sequence encodes CAWSVRPTAYEQYF.

This clone appeared a few times. This chain connects TRBV5-6 to TRBJ1-2; 7 nucleotides agree with TRBD1. The germline CDR1 and CDR2 sequences are SGHDT and YYEEEE. Germline trimming cut 3 bases from V and 0 bases from J; bases unmatched to any gene: 2. CDR3 length: 14 amino acids. In DNA form, the CDR3 reads TGTGCCAGCAGCTCCGGGACAGCTAACTATGGCTACACCTTC. Amino acid sequence: CASSSGTANYGYTF. The whole variable domain, remainder taken from reference TRBV5-6 and TRBJ1-2, is DAGVTQSPTHLIKTRGQQVTLRCSPKSGHDTVSWYQQALGQGPQFIFQYYEEEERQRGNFPDRFSGHQFPNYSSELNVNALLLGDSALYLCASSSGTANYGYTFGSGTRLTVV.

V and J are TRBV6-1 and TRBJ2-3, with 11 positions matching TRBD2. The CDR3 consists of 15 residues. CDR1 MNHNS and CDR2 SASEGT come from the germline V gene. V trimming: 5 bases; J trimming: 2 bases; junction bases outside the gene matches: 3. CDR3 loop: CASSLAGGFTDTQYF. CDR3 bases: TGTGCCAGCAGTCTAGCGGGGGGATTCACAGATACGCAGTATTTT.

The V call is TRBV5-4, the J call TRBJ2-5; D unclear. CDR1 is SGHNT and CDR2 is YYREEE in the germline V gene (reference sequence). Trimming stripped 4 bases from V and 1 base from J, with 5 bases between. The CDR3 is 12 amino acids. Written as DNA, the CDR3 is TGTGCCAGCAGCCGGGTCCAAGAGACCCAGTACTTC. It translates to CASSRVQETQYF.

This clone was seen a single time. The V call is TRBV11-2, the J call TRBJ2-6; D is ambiguous. The CDR3 is 13 amino acids. Per germline, CDR1 SGHAT and CDR2 FQNNGV. V was cut by 2 bases and J by 4 bases, with 3 bases left in between. CDR3 sequence reads: CASSLNGANVLTF. CDR3 DNA sequence: TGTGCCAGCAGCTTAAACGGGGCCAACGTCCTGACTTTC.

The rearrangement links TRBV30 to TRBJ1-1, with 7 nucleotides matching TRBD1. CDR3 length equals 12 residues. Germline CDR1 and CDR2: GTSNPN and SVGIG (reference sequence). The J segment lost 5 bases and the V segment lost 1 base, leaving 1 base of the junction unmatched. The CDR3 loop reads CAWSAQGTEAFF. CDR3 in DNA: TGTGCCTGGAGTGCACAGGGGACTGAAGCTTTCTTT.

This clone was picked up a small number of times. The genes are TRBV5-6 and TRBJ1-6; the match to TRBD1 covers 10 bases. Per the germline V gene, CDR1 is SGHDT and CDR2 is YYEEEE. J gave up 7 bases and V 0 bases, and 4 bases lay outside the gene matches. The CDR3 is made up of 16 amino acids. The CDR3 loop is CASSLGQGAGNSPLHF. For the CDR3, the DNA is TGTGCCAGCAGCTTGGGACAGGGGGCTGGAAATTCACCCCTCCACTTT. Supplemented by reference TRBV5-6 and TRBJ1-6, the full variable domain reads DAGVTQSPTHLIKTRGQQVTLRCSPKSGHDTVSWYQQALGQGPQFIFQYYEEEERQRGNFPDRFSGHQFPNYSSELNVNALLLGDSALYLCASSLGQGAGNSPLHFGNGTRLTVT.

This clone turned up a few times. The chain has TRBV5-1 and TRBJ1-1; tentatively, D is TRBD1 (5 bases). This CDR3 is 16 amino acids long. The ends were cut back, 0 bases at V and 0 bases at J, with 12 bases in the middle. The germline V gene encodes CDR1 SGHRS and CDR2 YFSETQ. CDR3 nucleotide sequence: TGCGCCAGCAGCTTGGAAGGGGTAGGATTGAACACTGAAGCTTTCTTT. It translates to CASSLEGVGLNTEAFF.

The chain has TRBV7-3 and TRBJ1-1; TRBD1 aligns across 7 bases. CDR1 is SGHTA, CDR2 FQGTGA, per germline. The junction had 2 bases not matched to a gene; V was cut back by 0 bases and J by 1 base. CDR3 length equals 15 residues. CDR3 DNA sequence: TGTGCCAGCAGCTTAACGGGACAGAAGAACACTGAAGCTTTCTTT. Translating it yields CASSLTGQKNTEAFF.

The chain joins TRBV5-1 to TRBJ2-2; 7 positions match TRBD1. The germline gives CDR1 SGHRS, CDR2 YFSETQ. This CDR3 contains 15 residues. The J segment lost 3 bases and the V segment lost 9 bases, leaving 11 bases of the junction unmatched. As DNA, the CDR3 is TGCGCCACCTCAACAGGGGCTAGGGACACCGGGGAGCTGTTTTTT. Translated, it gives CATSTGARDTGELFF.

V is TRBV29-1 and J is TRBJ2-5; D is possibly TRBD2 (6 bases). Trimming pared 4 bases from V and 1 base from J, leaving 7 bases between. The CDR3 has 12 amino acids. Germline V CDR1 and CDR2: SQVTM, ANQGSEA. Written as DNA, the CDR3 is TGCAGCGTTGGGGACTCCCAAGAGACCCAGTACTTC. Encoded protein: CSVGDSQETQYF. The variable domain in full, completed from reference TRBV29-1 and TRBJ2-5, reads SAVISQKPSRDICQRGTSLTIQCQVDSQVTMMFWYRQQPGQSLTLIATANQGSEATYESGFVIDKFPISRPNLTFSTLTVSNMSPEDSSIYLCSVGDSQETQYFGPGTRLLVL.

This clone has only a few counts. The V gene is TRBV5-1, the J gene TRBJ2-1; D gene unclear. Trimming removed 2 bases at V and 4 bases at J, with 13 bases between. The CDR3 length is 15 residues. From germline, CDR1 is SGHRS and CDR2 YFSETQ. The CDR3 DNA sequence: TGCGCCAGCAGCTTAGAAGGCTCAGAGTACAATGAGCAGTTCTTC. Translating it yields CASSLEGSEYNEQFF.

The chain combines TRBV4-1 with TRBJ2-7; D may be TRBD1 (5 bases). This CDR3 spans 17 amino acids. Germline V gene sequence: CDR1 MGHRA, CDR2 YSYEKL. V was trimmed by 0 bases and J by 3 bases, leaving 18 bases between them. The CDR3 coding sequence is TGCGCCAGCAGCCAAGATCCCAGCAGGGCCAAGGGCTACGAGCAGTACTTC. Translating gives CASSQDPSRAKGYEQYF.

J is TRBJ1-5 and V is TRBV2; no clear D. Per the germline V gene, CDR1 is SNHLY and CDR2 is FYNNEI. Trimming left V 4 bases short and J 7 bases short, with 5 bases between. The CDR3 runs 11 residues. CDR3 coding DNA: TGTGCCAGCAGTGTCAGCCAGCCCCAGCATTTT. It yields the protein CASSVSQPQHF.

The genes are TRBV23-1 and TRBJ1-5; 9 nucleotides agree with TRBD1. TRBV23-1 is placed among ORFs of uncertain function. This CDR3 has 16 amino acids. With V trimmed by 5 bases and J by 7 bases, 12 bases remained unmatched. The CDR3 loop reads CASSYPGTGLSQPQHF. CDR3 bases: TGCGCCAGCAGTTATCCCGGGACAGGGCTGTCACAGCCCCAGCATTTT.

This clone was seen once. The V gene is TRBV7-2, the J gene TRBJ2-3; the match to TRBD1 covers 8 bases. Germline CDR1 reads SGHTA; CDR2 reads FQGNSA. V shed 8 bases, J shed 2 bases, and the junction held 9 bases outside the gene matches. This CDR3 is built from 15 residues. The CDR3 loop reads CASAKQGVDTDTQYF. The CDR3 bases are TGTGCCAGCGCCAAACAGGGGGTAGACACAGATACGCAGTATTTT.

This clone was observed a few times. The chain employs TRBV6-6 and TRBJ1-2; weak D call: TRBD1 (5 bases). Germline V gene lookup returns CDR1 MNHNY and CDR2 SVGAGI (reference sequence). Trimming shortened V by 0 bases and J by 3 bases, and 8 bases separated the two germline ends. CDR3 length: 14 amino acids. CDR3 region: CASSYSMGDYGYTF. CDR3 bases: TGTGCCAGCAGTTACTCGATGGGGGACTATGGCTACACCTTC.

This sequence joins TRBV2 and TRBJ1-4, with a tentative D call TRBD1 (5 bases). The length of the CDR3 is 15 residues. Germline lookup yields CDR1 SNHLY and CDR2 FYNNEI. The germline V and J ends were trimmed by 6 bases and 3 bases, with 14 bases remaining between them. The DNA of the CDR3 is TGTGCCAGCAGAGAAATGGGGGGGTCTAATGAAAAACTGTTTTTT. Translated, it gives CASREMGGSNEKLFF.

The CDR3 sequence: CASSLVGAANTEAFF. The CDR3 DNA reads as TGTGCCAGCAGTCTTGTCGGAGCCGCGAACACTGAAGCTTTCTTT. The rearrangement uses TRBV27 and TRBJ1-1; D remains ambiguous. Germline lookup yields CDR1 MNHEY and CDR2 SMNVEV (reference sequence). The CDR3 runs to 15 residues. The V gene lost 5 bases and the J gene lost 1 base, with 14 bases spanning the gap.

The chain has TRBV15 and TRBJ2-7; D is undetermined. Germline CDR1 reads LNHNV; CDR2 reads YYDKDF (reference sequence). This CDR3 comprises 13 residues. The V and J ends lost 2 bases and 4 bases respectively, with 9 bases between them. The chain's CDR3 is CATSRPQNYEQYF. The CDR3 nucleotides read TGTGCCACCAGCAGACCACAGAATTACGAGCAGTACTTC.

The chain uses TRBV2 and TRBJ2-5; the match to TRBD2 covers 7 bases. Looked up from germline, CDR1 is SNHLY and CDR2 is FYNNEI. The CDR3 sequence is 14 residues long. V dropped 1 base and J dropped 7; count of bases not matched to a gene: 6. The CDR3 sequence is CASSEEGGPGTQYF. The CDR3 DNA follows: TGTGCCAGCAGTGAAGAGGGAGGGCCAGGGACCCAGTACTTC.